Below are 6 T cell receptor beta chains sequenced from a single sample in a study of blood T cell repertoires in COVID-19. TCRdb's copy holds only in-frame clones and misses some; the assay was immunoSEQ multiplex PCR. This table has approximately 210,000 clones, about 89% appearing once. Sequencing used peripheral blood. The receptors were sampled from a middle-aged woman with acute or convalescent COVID-19.

The chain is built from TRBV7-2 and TRBJ2-7; no firm D call. V lost 1 base, J lost 2 bases, and 6 bases lay in between. The CDR3 covers 13 residues. CDR1 and CDR2 (germline): SGHTA, FQGNSA. The chain's CDR3 is CASSLVRAYEQYV. In DNA, the CDR3 is TGTGCCAGCAGCTTAGTAAGAGCCTACGAGCAGTACGTC.

The rearrangement joins TRBV27 to TRBJ1-1, with D possibly being TRBD1 (5 bases). Trimming shortened V by 5 bases and J by 1 base, and 14 bases separated the two germline ends. CDR1 and CDR2 (germline): MNHEY, SMNVEV (reference sequence). The CDR3 length is 15 residues. This CDR3 is CASSPGLLQNTEAFF. The CDR3 DNA reads TGTGCCAGCAGTCCGGGACTTCTCCAGAACACTGAAGCTTTCTTT.

Turning to this clone: The same CDR3 is also encoded by other DNA sequences in this sample. The chain employs TRBV5-1 and TRBJ1-4; TRBD1 agrees at 9 bases. The germline CDR1 and CDR2 sequences are SGHRS and YFSETQ. The V segment lost 4 bases and the J segment 5 bases; nucleotides outside the gene matches: 3. The CDR3 length is 14 residues. The CDR3 coding sequence is TGCGCCAGCAGCCTCGGGACAGGGAATGAAAAACTGTTTTTT. Protein: CASSLGTGNEKLFF. Drawing the rest from reference TRBV5-1 and TRBJ1-4, the complete variable domain is KAGVTQTPRYLIKTRGQQVTLSCSPISGHRSVSWYQQTPGQGLQFLFEYFSETQRNKGNFPGRFSGRQFSNSRSEMNVSTLELGDSALYLCASSLGTGNEKLFFGSGTQLSVL.

The chain carries TRBV5-1 and TRBJ2-1; D is unresolved. V was shortened by 0 bases and J by 1 base, with 5 bases between the two germline ends. The length of the CDR3 is 14 residues. Germline V gives CDR1 SGHRS, CDR2 YFSETQ. Here the CDR3 reads CASSLESSYNEQFF. DNA for the CDR3: TGCGCCAGCAGCTTGGAATCGTCCTACAATGAGCAGTTCTTC. Supplemented by reference TRBV5-1 and TRBJ2-1, the full variable domain reads KAGVTQTPRYLIKTRGQQVTLSCSPISGHRSVSWYQQTPGQGLQFLFEYFSETQRNKGNFPGRFSGRQFSNSRSEMNVSTLELGDSALYLCASSLESSYNEQFFGPGTRLTVL.

V usage is TRBV6-5 and J usage is TRBJ1-1; D is possibly TRBD1 (6 bases). V lost 0 bases to trimming and J lost 7 bases, with 6 bases between them. This CDR3 spans 12 amino acids. Germline V gene data show CDR1 as MNHEY and CDR2 as SVGAGI. This CDR3 is CASSYSGGEAFF. In nucleotides, the CDR3 is TGTGCCAGCAGTTACTCAGGGGGTGAAGCTTTCTTT.

The chain employs TRBV6-2 or TRBV6-3 and TRBJ2-7, with D possibly being TRBD2 (5 bases). Trimming took 3 bases from V and 7 from J, leaving 16 bases between them. The CDR3 is made up of 14 amino acids. CDR1 and CDR2 (germline): MNHEY, SVGEGT. CDR3 in amino acids: CASSYAAGPGEQYV. In DNA, the CDR3 is TGTGCCAGCAGTTATGCGGCGGGCCCGGGGGAGCAGTACGTC.